This entry is about one TCR beta chain. No antigen is known for it. CDR3 length equals 14 residues. The junction had 3 bases not matched to a gene; V was cut back by 4 bases and J by 1 base. Germline CDR1 MNHEY, CDR2 SVGAGI. These data originate in a study of cytomegalovirus exposure and HLA in healthy donors. The PCR contained 60 Vbeta and 13 Jbeta primers. Clones were sequenced by immunoSEQ multiplex PCR, and TCRdb holds only the in-frame ones, with some missing. The profile covers 150,000 to 200,000 clones, with 70% to 80% appearing a single time and 3.5% to 5% taken by the ten largest. The study's findings and limits: The classifier reportedly diagnosed cytomegalovirus status with high specificity and sensitivity. A prior analysis recorded that most TCR beta V segments were productive about 87% or about 30% of the time.

The rearrangement joins TRBV6-5 to TRBJ1-1, with TRBD1 matching 7 bases. Material: PBMCs. This clonotype was obtained from a woman in her 30s in good health and CMV-seropositive. This chain's CDR3 is CASSLDRWNTEAFF. CDR3 bases: TGTGCCAGCAGTTTGGACAGGTGGAACACTGAAGCTTTCTTT.